This TCR beta chain was sequenced in a study of monozygotic twins with inflammatory bowel disease. The CDR3 runs to 14 residues. CDR1 and CDR2 (germline): ENHRY, SYGVKD. Total RNA amounting to roughly 3.5 ug went into each TCR library. TCRalpha and TCRbeta cDNA underwent two nested PCRs of around 15 and 10 cycles. TCRdb reprocessed the 5' RACE reads; each CDR3 protein has one entry and no DNA is given. This table holds fewer than 550,000 distinct CDR3 sequences. This clonotype was obtained from a human donor with ulcerative colitis or Crohn's disease, or a healthy co-twin of an affected twin (not recorded which). The source material was blood. This rearrangement joins TRBV10-3 to TRBJ2-6; TCRdb proposes TRBD1, but this gene call is untestable without DNA. CDR3 loop: CAISGDAGANVLTF.